The 27 T cell receptor beta chains below were found in one sample sequenced in a study of shared clonotypes between healthy human individuals. TCRdb keeps only in-frame clones here, not all; method: immunoSEQ multiplex PCR. In the table there are some 100,000 clones, about 71% of which are singletons. Sequencing input: memory CD8+ T cells sorted from blood. Specified subset: CD45RO+ cells pooled with CCR7-negative TemRA cells. Source of these receptors: a woman aged 25 to 39 in good health.

The rearrangement joins TRBV28 to TRBJ1-1, with 9 bases lining up with TRBD1. V shed 6 bases and J 4 bases; nucleotides not matched to a gene: 3. Germline CDR1 is MDHEN and CDR2 is SYDVKM. The CDR3 loop spans 13 amino acids. The CDR3: CASRGQGGTEAFF. The CDR3 DNA sequence: TGTGCCAGCAGGGGACAGGGAGGCACTGAAGCTTTCTTT.

The V call is TRBV6-5, the J call TRBJ2-5; a possible D gene is TRBD2 (5 bases). Between the trimmed V and J ends, which lost 2 bases and 5 bases, there was a span of 9 bases. Germline CDR1 and CDR2: MNHEY and SVGAGI. This CDR3 comprises 13 residues. The CDR3 spells CASSYVGAETQYF. The CDR3 DNA sequence: TGTGCCAGCAGTTACGTGGGAGCGGAGACCCAGTACTTC.

The chain links TRBV7-8 to TRBJ2-4, with TRBD2 identical over 7 bases. This CDR3 contains 15 residues. V lost 3 bases, J lost 7 bases, and 9 bases stayed unmatched. The germline V gene has CDR1 SGHVS and CDR2 FQNEAQ. For the CDR3, the DNA is TGTGCCAGCAGCTTGGGAGGGACGGGGACTAACATTCAGTACTTC. Its translation: CASSLGGTGTNIQYF.

This clone is deemed medium-sized. This chain connects TRBV6-1 to TRBJ1-1; D is unclear. Germline assignment: CDR1 MNHNS and CDR2 SASEGT. CDR3 length: 13 amino acids. Trimming took 8 bases from V and 1 from J, leaving 11 bases between them. CDR3 coding DNA: TGTGCCAGCCAGGACGGGGAGAACACTGAAGCTTTCTTT. Encoded protein: CASQDGENTEAFF.

This clone was found once. The chain uses TRBV18 and TRBJ2-7, with a weak D call TRBD1 (5 bases). Germline lookup yields CDR1 KGHSH and CDR2 LQKENI. The ends were cut back, 2 bases at V and 4 bases at J, with 18 bases in the middle. The CDR3 runs 16 residues. In DNA, the CDR3 is TGTGCCAGCTCACCAAGGGTCGACAGCCGGTTGTACGAGCAGTACTTC. It codes for CASSPRVDSRLYEQYF.

This clone was seen a few times. CDR3 bases: TGTGCCAGTGGGGAGGAGTACCCGAACACAGATACGCAGTATTTT. Amino acid sequence: CASGEEYPNTDTQYF. The chain has TRBV6-5 and TRBJ2-3; TRBD2 is a possible D gene (6 bases). The CDR3 length is 15 residues. Germline lookup yields CDR1 MNHEY and CDR2 SVGAGI. The V and J ends lost 9 bases and 2 bases respectively, with 18 bases between them.

V usage is TRBV4-1 and J usage is TRBJ1-4, with a weak D call TRBD1 (5 bases). The CDR3 extends over 15 amino acids. The germline V and J ends were trimmed by 1 base and 4 bases, with 10 bases remaining between them. Per germline, CDR1 MGHRA and CDR2 YSYEKL. DNA of the CDR3: TGCGCCAGCAGCCAAGTGTCAGGGCTTAATGAAAAACTGTTTTTT. Its protein product is CASSQVSGLNEKLFF.

The chain is built from TRBV4-2 and TRBJ2-5; tentative D call: TRBD1 (5 bases). V lost 2 bases to trimming and J lost 2 bases, with 9 bases between them. The CDR3 has 14 amino acids. Germline V CDR1 and CDR2: LGHNA, YNFKEQ. The CDR3 sequence is CASSQIQDQETQYF. For the CDR3, the DNA is TGTGCCAGCAGCCAAATACAGGATCAAGAGACCCAGTACTTC.

V and J are TRBV6-4 and TRBJ2-2; no definite D call. Germline CDR1 and CDR2: MRHNA and SNTAGT. With 0 bases removed from V and 4 bases from J, the gap between germline ends came to 9 bases. This CDR3 region has 15 residues. In nucleotides, the CDR3 is TGTGCCAGCAGTGACTCGGATCTAGGCACCGGGGAGCTGTTTTTT. Translation: CASSDSDLGTGELFF.

CDR3 region: CASSRLASYNEQFF. DNA for the CDR3: TGTGCCAGCAGCCGACTAGCGTCCTACAATGAGCAGTTCTTC. The chain is built from TRBV4-2 and TRBJ2-1, with TRBD2 matching over 8 bases. With 4 bases clipped from V and 1 base from J, the junction kept 0 bases outside the gene matches. CDR3 length equals 14 residues. Germline V gene sequence: CDR1 LGHNA, CDR2 YNFKEQ.

The gene calls are TRBV14 and TRBJ2-7; possible D gene TRBD1, 6 bases. V lost 8 bases to trimming and J lost 6 bases, with 29 bases between them. The CDR3 is 17 amino acids. The germline gives CDR1 SGHDN, CDR2 FVKESK. The CDR3 loop is CASPPTGLRDEQSEQYF. DNA for the CDR3: TGTGCCAGCCCCCCGACAGGCCTTAGGGACGAGCAGTCCGAGCAGTACTTC. Variable domain in full (rest from reference TRBV14 and TRBJ2-7): EAGVTQFPSHSVIEKGQTVTLRCDPISGHDNLYWYRRVMGKEIKFLLHFVKESKQDESGMPNNRFLAERTGGTYSTLKVQPAELEDSGVYFCASPPTGLRDEQSEQYFGPGTRLTVT.

This chain links TRBV11-2 with TRBJ2-1; 10 bases match TRBD2. The CDR3 is 18 amino acids. V shed 5 bases, J shed 0 bases, and the junction held 10 bases outside the gene matches. Germline assignment: CDR1 SGHAT and CDR2 FQNNGV. The CDR3 loop is CASSTHFGLADSYNEQFF. Here the CDR3 DNA reads TGTGCCAGCAGCACCCATTTCGGACTAGCGGACTCCTACAATGAGCAGTTCTTC.

V usage is TRBV9 and J usage is TRBJ2-1, with 9 bases fitting TRBD1. The CDR3 covers 17 residues. The germline gives CDR1 SGDLS, CDR2 YYNGEE. With 5 bases clipped from V and 3 bases from J, the junction kept 12 bases outside the gene matches. CDR3 residues: CASSSYRDRVVYNEQFF. The CDR3 coding sequence is TGTGCCAGCAGTAGCTACCGGGACAGGGTTGTCTACAATGAGCAGTTCTTC.

This clone has at least ten counts. The chain recombines TRBV6-1 with TRBJ1-1, with a possible D match to TRBD1 (5 bases). V lost 1 base and J 4 bases, leaving 13 bases between the germline ends. This CDR3 has 15 residues. CDR1 is MNHNS, CDR2 SASEGT, per germline. The CDR3 nucleotides read TGTGCCAGCAGTGAAGGGTTGAGGGGAAGCACTGAAGCTTTCTTT. Translated: CASSEGLRGSTEAFF.

The rearrangement joins TRBV5-2 to TRBJ2-7; TRBD2 was called by the table and not checked on the DNA. TRBV5-2 represents a pseudogene. The CDR3 runs to 15 residues. The CDR3 coding sequence is TGTGCCAGCAGCTTAGAAGGCGGAGGGACCTACGAGCAGTACTTC. Translating it yields CASSLEGGGTYEQYF.

The chain recombines TRBV6-1 with TRBJ1-1; D unresolved. This CDR3 region has 12 residues. Germline loops: CDR1 MNHNS, CDR2 SASEGT. Trimming took off 10 bases at V and 1 base at J, with 10 bases between the two ends. The CDR3 DNA follows: TGTGCCACCCTTCGGGGGAACACTGAAGCTTTCTTT. It specifies CATLRGNTEAFF.

The chain links TRBV2 to TRBJ2-1, with 7 bases that match TRBD2. CDR1 SNHLY and CDR2 FYNNEI come from the germline V gene. The CDR3 has 14 amino acids. Unmatched junction bases numbered 5, after V lost 8 bases and J lost 1 base. The CDR3 loop reads CASVGEGSYNEQFF. The CDR3 nucleotides are TGTGCCAGCGTCGGGGAGGGGTCCTACAATGAGCAGTTCTTC.

V and J are TRBV27 and TRBJ1-2; D not certain. The CDR3 runs to 14 residues. Germline V gene sequence: CDR1 MNHEY, CDR2 SMNVEV (reference sequence). The V and J ends lost 4 bases and 3 bases respectively, with 12 bases between them. The CDR3, as DNA: TGTGCCAGCAGTTCGGGTAGTTTGCACTATGGCTACACCTTC. Translating it yields CASSSGSLHYGYTF.

The V and J genes are TRBV7-2 and TRBJ1-1; 9 positions match TRBD1. Germline V lookup: CDR1 SGHTA, CDR2 FQGNSA. The ends lost 5 bases at V and 4 bases at J; junction bases unmatched: 8. This CDR3 contains 15 residues. This chain's CDR3 is CASSARQGQGTEAFF. CDR3 DNA sequence: TGTGCCAGCAGCGCCCGACAGGGACAGGGCACTGAAGCTTTCTTT.

CDR3 bases: TGTGCCAGCAGACCTCGTAGCGGTTACAATGAGCAGTTCTTC. This encodes CASRPRSGYNEQFF. The V call is TRBV25-1, the J call TRBJ2-1, with D possibly TRBD2 on 6 matching bases. V was pared by 6 bases and J by 4 bases, with 13 bases between. The germline V gene has CDR1 MGHDK and CDR2 SYGVNS. The CDR3 extends over 14 amino acids.

There are a few counts of this clone. Written as DNA, the CDR3 is TGTGCCAGCAGTGATGGGAGCGGGGGCGGGGTCCCCCACTACGAGCAGTACTTC. Amino acid sequence: CASSDGSGGGVPHYEQYF. The chain joins TRBV25-1 to TRBJ2-7, with 8 nucleotides matching TRBD2. Looked up from germline, CDR1 is MGHDK and CDR2 is SYGVNS. The CDR3 spans 18 residues. Trimming removed 3 bases from V and 3 bases from J; junction bases left unmatched: 16.

This clone occurred a few times. CDR3 sequence (DNA): TGTGCCAGCAGTGAACAGGAGATTAATGAAAAACTGTTTTTT. It codes for CASSEQEINEKLFF. The chain recombines TRBV25-1 with TRBJ1-4; D is unresolved. The germline gives CDR1 MGHDK, CDR2 SYGVNS. Trimming cost V 2 bases and J 4 bases, with 8 bases left between them. The CDR3 spans 14 residues. Based on the CDR3 plus reference TRBV25-1 and TRBJ1-4, the full variable domain is EADIYQTPRYLVIGTGKKITLECSQTMGHDKMYWYQQDPGMELHLIHYSYGVNSTEKGDLSSESTVSRIRTEHFPLTLESARPSHTSQYLCASSEQEINEKLFFGSGTQLSVL.

This clone has a handful of counts. The chain has TRBV7-8 and TRBJ2-5; TRBD1 or TRBD2 may be the D gene (5 bases each). The DNA end lines up better with TRBJ2-7; the J call may be wrong. This CDR3 comprises 15 residues. Germline loops: CDR1 SGHVS, CDR2 FQNEAQ. This CDR3 is CASSLYQGPSYEQYF. The DNA for the CDR3 is TGTGCCAGCAGCTTATACCAGGGACCCTCCTACGAGCAGTACTTC.

This clone has at least ten counts. The J gene is TRBJ2-2, the V gene TRBV28; D possibly corresponds to TRBD1 (6 bases). The V end lost 11 bases, the J end lost 3 bases, and 19 bases lay between the germline ends. The CDR3 is made up of 15 amino acids. Germline V gives CDR1 MDHEN, CDR2 SYDVKM. The CDR3 here is CAGSLGQRDTGELFF. The CDR3 nucleotides read TGTGCCGGGAGTTTGGGACAAAGAGACACCGGGGAGCTGTTTTTT.

The V and J genes are TRBV10-3 and TRBJ2-5, with 16 bases identical to TRBD2. CDR3 size: 19 residues. J lost 4 bases, V lost 3 bases, and 11 bases had no gene match. Germline V lookup: CDR1 ENHRY, CDR2 SYGVKD. The CDR3 loop is CAISDPGTSGRAGGETQYF. Written as DNA, the CDR3 is TGTGCCATCAGTGATCCGGGGACTAGCGGGAGGGCTGGGGGAGAGACCCAGTACTTC.

This clone was observed many times. The chain links TRBV25-1 to TRBJ2-5, with D perhaps being TRBD1 or TRBD2 (6 bases each). In germline, CDR1 is MGHDK, CDR2 SYGVNS. CDR3 length: 14 amino acids. Trimming removed 8 bases at V and 0 bases at J, with 13 bases between. The CDR3 DNA sequence: TGTGCCAGCGGACAAGGGGGGAACCAAGAGACCCAGTACTTC. It specifies CASGQGGNQETQYF.

Concerning this clone itself: At one boundary the junction diverges from the germline segment, which might be a read error. The chain is built from TRBV6-1 and TRBJ2-7, with TRBD2 as a possible D gene (6 bases). This CDR3 comprises 14 residues. Germline V gene sequence: CDR1 MNHNS, CDR2 SASEGT. The CDR3 region is CAISEVGGRYEQYF. For the CDR3, the DNA is TGTGCCATCAGTGAGGTGGGAGGTCGATACGAGCAGTACTTC.